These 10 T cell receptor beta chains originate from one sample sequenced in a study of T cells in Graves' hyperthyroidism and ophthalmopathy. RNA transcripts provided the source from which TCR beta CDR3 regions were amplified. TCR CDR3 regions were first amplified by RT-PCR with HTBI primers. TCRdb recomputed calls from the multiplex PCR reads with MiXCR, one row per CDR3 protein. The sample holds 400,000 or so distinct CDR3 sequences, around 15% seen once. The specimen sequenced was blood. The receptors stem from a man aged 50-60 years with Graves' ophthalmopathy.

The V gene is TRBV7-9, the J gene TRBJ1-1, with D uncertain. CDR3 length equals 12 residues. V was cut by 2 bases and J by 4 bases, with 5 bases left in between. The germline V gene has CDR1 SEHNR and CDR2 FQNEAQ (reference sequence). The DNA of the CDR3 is TGTGCCAGCAGCTTATATTTCACTGAAGCTTTCTTT. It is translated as CASSLYFTEAFF.

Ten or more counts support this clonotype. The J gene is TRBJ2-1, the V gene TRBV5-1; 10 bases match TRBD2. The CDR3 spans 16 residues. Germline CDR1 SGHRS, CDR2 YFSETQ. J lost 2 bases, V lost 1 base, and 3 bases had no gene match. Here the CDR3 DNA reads TGCGCCAGCAGCTTGAGAGCGGGAGGGACCTACAATGAGCAGTTCTTC. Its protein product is CASSLRAGGTYNEQFF. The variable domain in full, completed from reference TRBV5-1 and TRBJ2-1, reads KAGVTQTPRYLIKTRGQQVTLSCSPISGHRSVSWYQQTPGQGLQFLFEYFSETQRNKGNFPGRFSGRQFSNSRSEMNVSTLELGDSALYLCASSLRAGGTYNEQFFGPGTRLTVL.

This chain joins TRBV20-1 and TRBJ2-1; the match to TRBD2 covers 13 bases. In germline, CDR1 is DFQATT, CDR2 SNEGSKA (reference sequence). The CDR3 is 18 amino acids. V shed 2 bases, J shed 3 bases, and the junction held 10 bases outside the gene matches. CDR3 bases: TGCAGTGCTAGATTTCGGACTAGCGGGAGCGGGAACTACAATGAGCAGTTCTTC. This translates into CSARFRTSGSGNYNEQFF.

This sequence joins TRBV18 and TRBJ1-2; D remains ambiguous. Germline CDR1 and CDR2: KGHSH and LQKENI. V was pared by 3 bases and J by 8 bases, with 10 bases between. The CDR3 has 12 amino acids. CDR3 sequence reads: CASSPDPGGYTF. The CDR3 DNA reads TGTGCCAGCTCACCCGATCCGGGAGGCTACACCTTC.

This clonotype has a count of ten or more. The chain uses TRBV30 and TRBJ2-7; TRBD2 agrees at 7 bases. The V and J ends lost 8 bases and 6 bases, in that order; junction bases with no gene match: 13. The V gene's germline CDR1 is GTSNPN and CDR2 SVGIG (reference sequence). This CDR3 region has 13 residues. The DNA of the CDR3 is TGTGCCCGAACGACTAGCTTAAGCCGCGAGCAGTACTTC. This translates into CARTTSLSREQYF.

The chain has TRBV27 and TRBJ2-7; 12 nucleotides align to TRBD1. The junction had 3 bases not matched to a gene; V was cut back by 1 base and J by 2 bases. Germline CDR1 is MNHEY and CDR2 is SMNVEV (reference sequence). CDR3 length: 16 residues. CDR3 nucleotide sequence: TGTGCCAGCAGTTTATATGGGACAGGGGGCACCTACGAGCAGTACTTC. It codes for CASSLYGTGGTYEQYF.

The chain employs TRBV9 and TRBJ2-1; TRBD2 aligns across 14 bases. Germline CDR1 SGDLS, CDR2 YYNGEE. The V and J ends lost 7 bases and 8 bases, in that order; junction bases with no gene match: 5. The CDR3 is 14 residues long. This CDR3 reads CASAGLAGDYEQFF. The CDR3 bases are TGTGCCAGCGCGGGACTAGCGGGAGACTATGAGCAGTTCTTC.

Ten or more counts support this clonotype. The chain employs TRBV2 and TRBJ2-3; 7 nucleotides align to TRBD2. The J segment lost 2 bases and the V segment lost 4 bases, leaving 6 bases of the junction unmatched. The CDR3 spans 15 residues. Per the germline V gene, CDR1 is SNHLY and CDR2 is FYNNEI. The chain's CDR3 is CASSGEGGTTDTQYF. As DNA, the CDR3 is TGTGCCAGCAGTGGAGAGGGAGGGACCACAGATACGCAGTATTTT.

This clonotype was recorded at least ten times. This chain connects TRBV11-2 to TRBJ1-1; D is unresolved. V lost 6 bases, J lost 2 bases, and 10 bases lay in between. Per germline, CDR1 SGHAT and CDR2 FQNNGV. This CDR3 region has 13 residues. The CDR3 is CASSETGNTEAFF. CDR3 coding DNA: TGTGCCAGCAGTGAGACGGGAAACACTGAAGCTTTCTTT.

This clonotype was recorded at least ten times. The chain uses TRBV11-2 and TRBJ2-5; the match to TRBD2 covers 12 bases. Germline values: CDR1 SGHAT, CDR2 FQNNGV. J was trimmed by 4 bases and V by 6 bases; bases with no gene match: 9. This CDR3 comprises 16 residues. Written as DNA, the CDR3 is TGTGCCAGCAGTTCGCGACTAGCGGGAGATTCAGAGACCCAGTACTTC. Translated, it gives CASSSRLAGDSETQYF. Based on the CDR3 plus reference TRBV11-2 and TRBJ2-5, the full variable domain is EAGVAQSPRYKIIEKRQSVAFWCNPISGHATLYWYQQILGQGPKLLIQFQNNGVVDDSQLPKDRFSAERLKGVDSTLKIQPAKLEDSAVYLCASSSRLAGDSETQYFGPGTRLLVL.